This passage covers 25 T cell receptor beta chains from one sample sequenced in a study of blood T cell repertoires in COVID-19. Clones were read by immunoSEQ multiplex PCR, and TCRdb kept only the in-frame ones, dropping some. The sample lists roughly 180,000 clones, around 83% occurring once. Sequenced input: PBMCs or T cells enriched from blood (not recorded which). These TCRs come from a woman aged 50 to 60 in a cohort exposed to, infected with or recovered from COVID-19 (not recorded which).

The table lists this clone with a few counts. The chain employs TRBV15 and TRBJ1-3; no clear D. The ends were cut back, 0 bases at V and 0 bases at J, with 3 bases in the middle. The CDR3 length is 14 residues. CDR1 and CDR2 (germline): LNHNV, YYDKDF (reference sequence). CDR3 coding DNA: TGTGCCACCAGCAGAGATAACTCTGGAAACACCATATATTTT. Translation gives CATSRDNSGNTIYF. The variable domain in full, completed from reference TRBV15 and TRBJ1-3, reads DAMVIQNPRYQVTQFGKPVTLSCSQTLNHNVMYWYQQKSSQAPKLLFHYYDKDFNNEADTPDNFQSRRPNTSFCFLDIRSPGLGDTAMYLCATSRDNSGNTIYFGEGSWLTVV.

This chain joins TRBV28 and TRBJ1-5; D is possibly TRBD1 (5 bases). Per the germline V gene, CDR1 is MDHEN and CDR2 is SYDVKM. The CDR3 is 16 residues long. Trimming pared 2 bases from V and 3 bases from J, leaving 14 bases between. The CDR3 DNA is TGTGCCAGCAGTTTAACCGCCGGGGGGTCCAATCAGCCCCAGCATTTT. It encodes CASSLTAGGSNQPQHF.

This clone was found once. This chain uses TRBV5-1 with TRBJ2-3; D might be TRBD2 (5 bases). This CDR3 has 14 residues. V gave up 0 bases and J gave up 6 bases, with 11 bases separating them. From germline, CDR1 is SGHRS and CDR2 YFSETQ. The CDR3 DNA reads TGCGCCAGCAGCTTGGGCGCTAGCTTGGATACGCAGTATTTT. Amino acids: CASSLGASLDTQYF. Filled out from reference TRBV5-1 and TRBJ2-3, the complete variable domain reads KAGVTQTPRYLIKTRGQQVTLSCSPISGHRSVSWYQQTPGQGLQFLFEYFSETQRNKGNFPGRFSGRQFSNSRSEMNVSTLELGDSALYLCASSLGASLDTQYFGPGTRLTVL.

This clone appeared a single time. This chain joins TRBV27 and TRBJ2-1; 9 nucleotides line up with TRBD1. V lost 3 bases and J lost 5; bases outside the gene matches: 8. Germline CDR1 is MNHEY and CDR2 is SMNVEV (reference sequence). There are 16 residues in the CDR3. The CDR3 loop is CASSFRQGVGDNEQFF. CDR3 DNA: TGTGCCAGCAGTTTCCGACAGGGGGTGGGGGACAATGAGCAGTTCTTC.

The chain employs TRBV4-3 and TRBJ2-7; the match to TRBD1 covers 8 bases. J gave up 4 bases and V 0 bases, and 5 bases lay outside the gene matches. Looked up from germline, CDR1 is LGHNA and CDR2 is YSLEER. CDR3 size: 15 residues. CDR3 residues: CASSQDFDRGYEQYF. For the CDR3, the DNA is TGCGCCAGCAGCCAAGATTTCGACAGGGGATACGAGCAGTACTTC.

The CDR3 here is CASSVTASGETDTQYF. DNA of the CDR3: TGTGCCAGCAGCGTTACGGCTAGCGGGGAAACAGATACGCAGTATTTT. The rearrangement uses TRBV9 and TRBJ2-3; 9 positions match TRBD2. This CDR3 is built from 16 residues. Germline CDR1 reads SGDLS; CDR2 reads YYNGEE. V lost 2 bases, J lost 3 bases, and 7 bases stayed unmatched. The full variable domain, its missing parts supplied by reference TRBV9 and TRBJ2-3, is DSGVTQTPKHLITATGQRVTLRCSPRSGDLSVYWYQQSLDQGLQFLIQYYNGEERAKGNILERFSAQQFPDLHSELNLSSLELGDSALYFCASSVTASGETDTQYFGPGTRLTVL.

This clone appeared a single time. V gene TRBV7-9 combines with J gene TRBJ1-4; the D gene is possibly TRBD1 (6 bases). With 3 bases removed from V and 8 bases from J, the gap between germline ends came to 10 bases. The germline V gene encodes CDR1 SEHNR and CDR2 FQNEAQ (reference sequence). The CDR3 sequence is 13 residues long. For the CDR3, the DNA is TGTGCCAGCAGCTTCTCCGGGACAGAAAAACTGTTTTTT. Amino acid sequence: CASSFSGTEKLFF.

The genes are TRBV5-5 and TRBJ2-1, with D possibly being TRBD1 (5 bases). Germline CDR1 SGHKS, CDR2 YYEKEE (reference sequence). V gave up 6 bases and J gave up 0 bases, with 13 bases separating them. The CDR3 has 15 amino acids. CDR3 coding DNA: TGTGCCAGCACCCCCCGACAGATCTCCTACAATGAGCAGTTCTTC. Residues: CASTPRQISYNEQFF. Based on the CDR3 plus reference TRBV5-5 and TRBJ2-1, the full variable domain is DAGVTQSPTHLIKTRGQQVTLRCSPISGHKSVSWYQQVLGQGPQFIFQYYEKEERGRGNFPDRFSARQFPNYSSELNVNALLLGDSALYLCASTPRQISYNEQFFGPGTRLTVL.

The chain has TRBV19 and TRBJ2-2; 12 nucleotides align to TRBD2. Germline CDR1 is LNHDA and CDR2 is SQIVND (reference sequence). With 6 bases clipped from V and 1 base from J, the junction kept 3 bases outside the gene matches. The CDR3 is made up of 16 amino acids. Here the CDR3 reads CASSPLAGGNTGELFF. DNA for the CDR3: TGTGCCAGTAGCCCACTAGCGGGGGGGAACACCGGGGAGCTGTTTTTT.

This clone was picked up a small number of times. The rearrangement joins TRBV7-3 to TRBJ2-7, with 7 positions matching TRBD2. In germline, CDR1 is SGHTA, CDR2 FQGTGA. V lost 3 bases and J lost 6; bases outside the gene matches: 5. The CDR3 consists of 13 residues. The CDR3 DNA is TGTGCCAGCAGCTTGGGCGGGAGTAGCGAGCAGTACTTC. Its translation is CASSLGGSSEQYF.

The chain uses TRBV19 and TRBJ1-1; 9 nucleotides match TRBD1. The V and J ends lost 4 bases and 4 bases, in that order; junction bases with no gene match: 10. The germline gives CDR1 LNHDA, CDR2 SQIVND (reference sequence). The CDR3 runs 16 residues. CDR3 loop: CASSTTGTGYSTEAFF. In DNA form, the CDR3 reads TGTGCCAGTAGTACTACCGGGACAGGGTACAGCACTGAAGCTTTCTTT.

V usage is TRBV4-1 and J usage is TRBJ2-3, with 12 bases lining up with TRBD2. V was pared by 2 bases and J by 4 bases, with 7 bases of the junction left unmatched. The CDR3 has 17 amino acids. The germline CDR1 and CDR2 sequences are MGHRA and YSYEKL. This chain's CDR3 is CASSQRLAGGAPDTQYF. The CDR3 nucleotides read TGCGCCAGCAGCCAACGCCTAGCGGGAGGGGCCCCAGATACGCAGTATTTT.

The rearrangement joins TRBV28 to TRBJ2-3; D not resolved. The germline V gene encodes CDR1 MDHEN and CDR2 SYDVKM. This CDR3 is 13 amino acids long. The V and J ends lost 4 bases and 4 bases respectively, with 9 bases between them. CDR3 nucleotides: TGTGCCAGCAGTTACCAGTCTCCAGATACGCAGTATTTT. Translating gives CASSYQSPDTQYF.

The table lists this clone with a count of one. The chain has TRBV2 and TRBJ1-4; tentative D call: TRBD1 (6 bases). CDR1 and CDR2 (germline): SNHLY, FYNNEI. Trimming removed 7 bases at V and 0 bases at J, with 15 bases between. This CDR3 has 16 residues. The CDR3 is CASKRQDVATNEKLFF. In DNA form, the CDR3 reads TGTGCCAGCAAACGACAGGACGTTGCAACTAATGAAAAACTGTTTTTT.

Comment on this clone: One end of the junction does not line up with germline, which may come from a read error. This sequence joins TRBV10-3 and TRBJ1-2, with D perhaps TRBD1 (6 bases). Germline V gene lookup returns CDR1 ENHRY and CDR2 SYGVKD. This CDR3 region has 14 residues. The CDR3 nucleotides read TGTGCCATCAGTGAGGCAGGGGTTAACGATGGCTACACCTTC. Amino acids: CAISEAGVNDGYTF.

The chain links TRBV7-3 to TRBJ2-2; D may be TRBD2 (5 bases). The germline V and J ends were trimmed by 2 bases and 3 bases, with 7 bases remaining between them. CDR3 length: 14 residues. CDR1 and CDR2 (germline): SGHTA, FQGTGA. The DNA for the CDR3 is TGTGCCAGCAGCTTACGGGGTTACACCGGGGAGCTGTTTTTT. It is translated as CASSLRGYTGELFF.

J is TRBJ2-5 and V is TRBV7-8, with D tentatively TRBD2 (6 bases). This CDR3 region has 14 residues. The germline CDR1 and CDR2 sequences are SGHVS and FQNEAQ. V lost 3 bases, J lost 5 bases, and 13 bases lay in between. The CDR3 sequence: CASSFDGGRETQYF. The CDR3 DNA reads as TGTGCCAGCAGCTTCGACGGAGGGCGCGAGACCCAGTACTTC.

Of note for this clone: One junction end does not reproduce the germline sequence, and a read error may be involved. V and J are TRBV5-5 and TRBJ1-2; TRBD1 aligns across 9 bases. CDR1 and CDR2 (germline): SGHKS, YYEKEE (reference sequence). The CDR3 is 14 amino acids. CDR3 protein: CASSLVTGTGTGIF. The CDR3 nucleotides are TGTGCCAGCAGCTTGGTGACCGGGACAGGGACTGGAATCTTC.

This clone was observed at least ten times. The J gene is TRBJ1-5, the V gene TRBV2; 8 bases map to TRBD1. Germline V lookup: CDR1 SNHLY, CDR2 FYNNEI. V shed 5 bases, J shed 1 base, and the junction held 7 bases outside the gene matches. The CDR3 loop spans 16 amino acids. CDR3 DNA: TGTGCCAGCAGTCCCCAGGGGGCGAGGAGCAATCAGCCCCAGCATTTT. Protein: CASSPQGARSNQPQHF.

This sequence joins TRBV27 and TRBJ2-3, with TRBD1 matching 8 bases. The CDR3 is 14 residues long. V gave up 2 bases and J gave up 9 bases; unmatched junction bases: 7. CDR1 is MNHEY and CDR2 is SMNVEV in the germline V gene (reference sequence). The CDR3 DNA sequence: TGTGCCAGCAGTTTAAATCGGGACAGGACAACGCAGTATTTT. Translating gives CASSLNRDRTTQYF.

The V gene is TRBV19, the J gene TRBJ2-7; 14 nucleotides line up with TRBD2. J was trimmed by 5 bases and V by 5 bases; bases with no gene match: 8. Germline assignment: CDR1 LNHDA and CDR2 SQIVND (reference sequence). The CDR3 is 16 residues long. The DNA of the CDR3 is TGTGCCAGTAGTGTCTCCGGGACTAGCGGGAGCCACGAGCAGTACTTC. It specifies CASSVSGTSGSHEQYF.

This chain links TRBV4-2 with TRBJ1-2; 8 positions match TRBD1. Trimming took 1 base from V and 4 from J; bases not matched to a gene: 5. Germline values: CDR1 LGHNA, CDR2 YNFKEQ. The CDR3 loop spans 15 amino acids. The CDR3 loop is CASSQAGTGAYGYTF. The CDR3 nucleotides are TGTGCCAGCAGCCAAGCCGGGACAGGTGCCTATGGCTACACCTTC.

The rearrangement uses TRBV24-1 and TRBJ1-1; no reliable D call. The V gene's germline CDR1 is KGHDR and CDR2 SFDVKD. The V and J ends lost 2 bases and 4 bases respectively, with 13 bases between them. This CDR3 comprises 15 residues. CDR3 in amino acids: CATSDSTEESTEAFF. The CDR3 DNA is TGTGCCACCAGTGATTCCACCGAAGAGAGCACTGAAGCTTTCTTT.

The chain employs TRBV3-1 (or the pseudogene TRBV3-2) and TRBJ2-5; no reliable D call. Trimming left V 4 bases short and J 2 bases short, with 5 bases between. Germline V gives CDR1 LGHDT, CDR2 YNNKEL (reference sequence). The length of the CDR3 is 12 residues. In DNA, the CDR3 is TGTGCCAGCAGCCTCCAACAAGAGACCCAGTACTTC. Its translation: CASSLQQETQYF.

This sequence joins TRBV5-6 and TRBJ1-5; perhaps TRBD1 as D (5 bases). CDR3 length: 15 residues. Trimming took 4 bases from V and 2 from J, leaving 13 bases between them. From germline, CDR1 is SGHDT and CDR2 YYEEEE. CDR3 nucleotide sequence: TGTGCCAGCAGCAGGAAAGGGGCTGGCAATCAGCCCCAGCATTTT. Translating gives CASSRKGAGNQPQHF. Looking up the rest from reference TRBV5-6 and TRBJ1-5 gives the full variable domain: DAGVTQSPTHLIKTRGQQVTLRCSPKSGHDTVSWYQQALGQGPQFIFQYYEEEERQRGNFPDRFSGHQFPNYSSELNVNALLLGDSALYLCASSRKGAGNQPQHFGDGTRLSIL.